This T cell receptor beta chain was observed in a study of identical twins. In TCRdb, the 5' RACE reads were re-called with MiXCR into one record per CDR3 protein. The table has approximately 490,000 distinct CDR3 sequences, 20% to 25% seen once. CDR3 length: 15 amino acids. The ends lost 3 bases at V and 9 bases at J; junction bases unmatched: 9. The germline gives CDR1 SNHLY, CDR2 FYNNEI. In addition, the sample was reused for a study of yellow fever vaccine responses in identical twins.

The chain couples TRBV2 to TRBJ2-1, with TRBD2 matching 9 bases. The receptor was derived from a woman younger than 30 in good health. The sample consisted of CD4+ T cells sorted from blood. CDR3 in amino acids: CASSESGRPSGEQFF. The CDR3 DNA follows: TGTGCCAGCAGTGAGAGCGGGAGGCCCTCGGGTGAGCAGTTCTTC.